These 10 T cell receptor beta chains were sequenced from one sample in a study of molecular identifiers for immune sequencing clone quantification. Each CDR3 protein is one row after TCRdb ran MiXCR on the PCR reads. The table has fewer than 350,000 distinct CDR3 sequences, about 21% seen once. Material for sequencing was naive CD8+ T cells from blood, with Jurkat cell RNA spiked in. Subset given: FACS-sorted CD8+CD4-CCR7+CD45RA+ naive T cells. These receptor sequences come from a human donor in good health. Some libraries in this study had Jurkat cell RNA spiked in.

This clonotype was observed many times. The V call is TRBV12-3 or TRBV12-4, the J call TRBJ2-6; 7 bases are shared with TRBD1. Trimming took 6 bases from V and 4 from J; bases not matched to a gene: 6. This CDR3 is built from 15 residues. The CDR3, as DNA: TGTGCCAGCAGGCTTGACAGGGCCGGGGCCAACGTCCTGACTTTC. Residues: CASRLDRAGANVLTF.

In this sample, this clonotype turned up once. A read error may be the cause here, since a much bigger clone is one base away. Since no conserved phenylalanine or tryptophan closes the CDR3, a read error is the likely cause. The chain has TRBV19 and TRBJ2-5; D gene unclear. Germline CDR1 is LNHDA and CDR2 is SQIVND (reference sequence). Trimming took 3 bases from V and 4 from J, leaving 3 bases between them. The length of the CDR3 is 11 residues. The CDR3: CASSMSETQYS. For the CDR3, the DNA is TGTGCCAGTAGTATGTCAGAGACCCAGTACTCC.

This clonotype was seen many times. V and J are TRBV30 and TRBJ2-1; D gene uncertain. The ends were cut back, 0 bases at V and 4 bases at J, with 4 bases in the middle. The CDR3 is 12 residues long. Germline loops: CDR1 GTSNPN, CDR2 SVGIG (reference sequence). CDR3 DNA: TGTGCCTGGAGTGTACGGTACAATGAGCAGTTCTTC. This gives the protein CAWSVRYNEQFF.

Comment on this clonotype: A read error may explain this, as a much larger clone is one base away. In nucleotides, the CDR3 is TGTGCCAGCAACCTGGGGGGGTTCGGGAACGAGCAGTGCTTC. Its translation is CASNLGGFGNEQCF. The chain links TRBV12-3 or TRBV12-4 to TRBJ2-7, with 7 bases fitting TRBD2. The CDR3 covers 14 residues.

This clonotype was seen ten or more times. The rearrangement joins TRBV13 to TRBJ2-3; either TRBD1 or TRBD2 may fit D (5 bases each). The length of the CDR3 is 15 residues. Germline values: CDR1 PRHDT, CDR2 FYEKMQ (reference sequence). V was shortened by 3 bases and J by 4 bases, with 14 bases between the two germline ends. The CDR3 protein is CASSFSGRGADTQYF. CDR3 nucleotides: TGTGCCAGCAGCTTCAGCGGACGAGGGGCAGATACGCAGTATTTT.

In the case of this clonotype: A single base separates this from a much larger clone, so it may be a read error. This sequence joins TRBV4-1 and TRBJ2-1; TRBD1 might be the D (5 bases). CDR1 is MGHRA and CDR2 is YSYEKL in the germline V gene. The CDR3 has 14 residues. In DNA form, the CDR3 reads TGCACCAGCAGCCAAGGTAGGCAGGGCGATGAGCAGTTCTTC. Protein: CTSSQGRQGDEQFF.

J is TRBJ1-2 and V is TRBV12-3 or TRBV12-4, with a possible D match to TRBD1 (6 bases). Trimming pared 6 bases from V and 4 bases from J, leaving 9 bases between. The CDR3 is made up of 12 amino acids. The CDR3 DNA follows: TGTGCCAGCAGGGACAGAATCTATGGCTACACCTTC. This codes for CASRDRIYGYTF.

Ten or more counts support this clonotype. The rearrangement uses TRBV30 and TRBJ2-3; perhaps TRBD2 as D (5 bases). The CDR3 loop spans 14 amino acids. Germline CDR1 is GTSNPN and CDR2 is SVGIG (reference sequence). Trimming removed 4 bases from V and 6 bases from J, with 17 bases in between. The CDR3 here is CAWTRGEASDTQYF. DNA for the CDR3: TGTGCCTGGACCCGGGGTGAGGCATCCGATACGCAGTATTTT.

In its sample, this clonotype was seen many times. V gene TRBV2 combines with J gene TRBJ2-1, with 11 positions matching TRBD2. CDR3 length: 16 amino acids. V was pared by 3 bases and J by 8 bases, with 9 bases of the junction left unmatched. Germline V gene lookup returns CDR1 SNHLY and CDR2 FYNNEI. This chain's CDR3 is CASSDPTSGRRHEQFF. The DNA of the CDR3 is TGTGCCAGCAGTGATCCTACTAGCGGGAGAAGGCATGAGCAGTTCTTC. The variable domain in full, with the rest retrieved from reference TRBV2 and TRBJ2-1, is EPEVTQTPSHQVTQMGQEVILRCVPISNHLYFYWYRQILGQKVEFLVSFYNNEISEKSEIFDDQFSVERPDGSNFTLKIRSTKLEDSAMYFCASSDPTSGRRHEQFFGPGTRLTVL.

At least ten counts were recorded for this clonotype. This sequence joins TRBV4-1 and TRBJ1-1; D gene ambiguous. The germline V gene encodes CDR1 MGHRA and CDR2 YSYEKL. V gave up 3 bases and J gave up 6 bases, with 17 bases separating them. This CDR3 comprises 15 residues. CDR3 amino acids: CASSQEQHGYAEAFF. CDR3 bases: TGCGCCAGCAGCCAGGAGCAACATGGTTACGCTGAAGCTTTCTTT.